These 26 T cell receptor beta chains originate from one sample sequenced in a study of blood T cells in healthy people across ages. Together with a sample-barcoded 5' primer, a J-beta primer mix was included in a second PCR lasting 7 to 11 cycles. TCRdb reprocessed the 5' RACE reads via MiXCR and lists one record per CDR3 protein. The sample has about 1.1 million distinct CDR3 sequences, around two fifths seen once. Sequenced sample: blood. The receptors shown here come from a young man in good health.

This clonotype was seen only a few times. The V and J genes are TRBV20-1 and TRBJ2-1; D unresolved. The germline V and J ends were trimmed by 5 bases and 4 bases, with 18 bases remaining between them. The CDR3 is 15 residues long. Germline lookup yields CDR1 DFQATT and CDR2 SNEGSKA (reference sequence). The CDR3 sequence: CSAAREPMKYNEQFF. Here the CDR3 DNA reads TGCAGTGCTGCTAGGGAACCGATGAAATACAATGAGCAGTTCTTC.

This chain links TRBV9 with TRBJ2-7, with D possibly matching TRBD1 (5 bases). There are 15 residues in the CDR3. V was pared by 0 bases and J by 1 base, with 11 bases between. Germline values: CDR1 SGDLS, CDR2 YYNGEE. CDR3 in amino acids: CASSVATGPSYEQYF. CDR3 bases: TGTGCCAGCAGCGTAGCTACAGGCCCTTCCTACGAGCAGTACTTC. Together with reference TRBV9 and TRBJ2-7, the CDR3 gives the full variable domain: DSGVTQTPKHLITATGQRVTLRCSPRSGDLSVYWYQQSLDQGLQFLIQYYNGEERAKGNILERFSAQQFPDLHSELNLSSLELGDSALYFCASSVATGPSYEQYFGPGTRLTVT.

The V call is TRBV11-2, the J call TRBJ2-7; D may be TRBD2 (5 bases). This CDR3 contains 13 residues. Trimming stripped 3 bases from V and 7 bases from J, with 13 bases between. The germline gives CDR1 SGHAT, CDR2 FQNNGV. The CDR3 sequence is CASSFGGHNEQYF. DNA for the CDR3: TGTGCCAGCAGCTTTGGCGGGCACAATGAGCAGTACTTC.

This clonotype was seen only a few times. The chain joins TRBV6-5 to TRBJ2-5; D remains unclear. Trimming cost V 5 bases and J 0 bases, with 10 bases left between them. Germline-derived CDR1 and CDR2 are MNHEY and SVGAGI. This CDR3 region has 14 residues. Here the CDR3 reads CASSPSRYQETQYF. CDR3 nucleotides: TGTGCCAGCAGTCCATCAAGGTACCAAGAGACCCAGTACTTC.

Points on this clonotype: One base away lies a much larger clone, so this may be a sequencing read error. The chain recombines TRBV10-3 with TRBJ1-2, with no clear D. Germline V gives CDR1 ENHRY, CDR2 SYGVKD. CDR3 size: 13 residues. V shed 10 bases and J shed 6 bases, with 18 bases lying between them. DNA of the CDR3: TGTGCCACCAACGTCATGGCCAATGATGGCTACACCTTC. The encoded protein is CATNVMANDGYTF.

This clonotype was detected a few times. The chain employs TRBV6-5 and TRBJ1-2, with D unclear. Trimming removed 0 bases from V and 8 bases from J, with 13 bases in between. This CDR3 is built from 14 residues. Germline V gene lookup returns CDR1 MNHEY and CDR2 SVGAGI. The DNA of the CDR3 is TGTGCCAGCAGTTACTCGTTTGGGATGTCGGGCTACACCTTC. Translating gives CASSYSFGMSGYTF.

The genes are TRBV28 and TRBJ1-5; a possible D gene is TRBD1 (5 bases). V lost 6 bases and J 5 bases, leaving 23 bases between the germline ends. Germline V gene lookup returns CDR1 MDHEN and CDR2 SYDVKM. The CDR3 is made up of 17 amino acids. The CDR3 loop reads CASSFLTQLLGDQPQHF. The CDR3 region has the DNA TGTGCCAGCAGCTTCCTCACACAGTTGTTGGGGGATCAGCCCCAGCATTTT.

This clonotype was detected only once. The rearrangement joins TRBV9 to TRBJ1-1, with TRBD1 matching over 9 bases. Trimming removed 4 bases from V and 3 bases from J; junction bases left unmatched: 10. The CDR3 spans 16 residues. Germline V gives CDR1 SGDLS, CDR2 YYNGEE. The CDR3 bases are TGTGCCAGCAGCTCACACACAGGGGGCGCGGACACTGAAGCTTTCTTT. Residues: CASSSHTGGADTEAFF.

Ten or more counts support this clonotype. The chain employs TRBV27 and TRBJ2-3, with 12 bases fitting TRBD2. The CDR3 is 14 residues long. Per germline, CDR1 MNHEY and CDR2 SMNVEV (reference sequence). The V gene end was trimmed by 5 bases and the J gene end by 3 bases; junction bases not matched to a gene: 0. In nucleotides, the CDR3 is TGTGCCAGCAGTGGACTAGCGGGAACAGATACGCAGTATTTT. This gives the protein CASSGLAGTDTQYF.

The chain is built from TRBV5-1 and TRBJ2-5, with D unresolved. V lost 1 base to trimming and J lost 13 bases, with 20 bases between them. From germline, CDR1 is SGHRS and CDR2 YFSETQ. The CDR3 is made up of 14 amino acids. The CDR3 coding sequence is TGCGCCAGCAGCTTGCCCGGGTCCCACGAGGAGCGGTACTTC. The encoded protein is CASSLPGSHEERYF.

The V call is TRBV19, the J call TRBJ1-2; D is perhaps TRBD1 (6 bases). Germline loops: CDR1 LNHDA, CDR2 SQIVND (reference sequence). Trimming shortened V by 7 bases and J by 3 bases, and 12 bases separated the two germline ends. The CDR3 runs to 13 residues. The CDR3 here is CASNSDRYYGYTF. In DNA, the CDR3 is TGTGCCAGTAATTCGGACAGATACTATGGCTACACCTTC.

The V and J genes are TRBV4-2 and TRBJ1-2; D is perhaps TRBD1 (5 bases). With 0 bases removed from V and 8 bases from J, the gap between germline ends came to 13 bases. Germline V lookup: CDR1 LGHNA, CDR2 YNFKEQ. The CDR3 has 14 residues. For the CDR3, the DNA is TGTGCCAGCAGCCAAGATACGGGGCTGGGGGGCTACACCTTC. This encodes CASSQDTGLGGYTF.

This clonotype was seen a handful of times. This rearrangement joins TRBV7-2 to TRBJ2-7; D gene ambiguous. Germline V gene lookup returns CDR1 SGHTA and CDR2 FQGNSA. V gave up 2 bases and J gave up 7 bases, with 15 bases separating them. This CDR3 comprises 14 residues. For the CDR3, the DNA is TGTGCCAGCAGCTTATCGTCCTCGCCCAATGAGCAGTACTTC. Protein product: CASSLSSSPNEQYF.

J is TRBJ2-5 and V is TRBV12-3 or TRBV12-4, with 10 positions matching TRBD1. This CDR3 spans 15 amino acids. Losses at the gene ends were 5 bases for V and 5 bases for J; bases not matched to a gene: 8. CDR3 loop: CASSPGTGDGETQYF. In DNA form, the CDR3 reads TGTGCCAGCAGTCCCGGGACAGGGGACGGGGAGACCCAGTACTTC.

This clonotype has just a few counts. The chain links TRBV20-1 to TRBJ1-2; no definite D call. CDR1 and CDR2 from the germline V gene are DFQATT and SNEGSKA (reference sequence). The V and J ends lost 1 base and 8 bases respectively, with 8 bases between them. The CDR3 is made up of 11 amino acids. The CDR3 DNA is TGCAGTGCTAGAGGATCCGTCGGCTACACCTTC. Protein: CSARGSVGYTF.

This clonotype turned up a few times. V usage is TRBV6-5 and J usage is TRBJ1-1; 7 nucleotides agree with TRBD1. Germline CDR1 and CDR2: MNHEY and SVGAGI. The CDR3 extends over 11 amino acids. Losses at the gene ends were 7 bases for V and 8 bases for J; bases not matched to a gene: 4. The CDR3 sequence: CASNRGSEAFF. The CDR3 coding sequence is TGTGCCAGCAACAGGGGATCCGAAGCTTTCTTT.

The rearrangement links TRBV6-6 to TRBJ2-1; 8 bases line up with TRBD1. The DNA end lines up better with TRBJ2-7; the J call may be wrong. Germline CDR1 MNHNY, CDR2 SVGAGI (reference sequence). The CDR3 extends over 17 amino acids. The CDR3 loop reads CASSYPMAGGSYNEQYF. The DNA for the CDR3 is TGTGCCAGCAGTTACCCCATGGCAGGGGGCTCCTACAATGAGCAGTACTTC.

The chain's CDR3 is CASSIVSTDSPLHF. DNA of the CDR3: TGTGCCAGTAGTATTGTTAGTACCGATTCACCCCTCCACTTT. The rearrangement joins TRBV19 to TRBJ1-6; D call uncertain. The CDR3 is 14 amino acids. Germline CDR1 LNHDA, CDR2 SQIVND (reference sequence). V was trimmed by 3 bases and J by 8 bases, leaving 11 bases between them.

This clonotype has more than one count but fewer than ten. The chain carries TRBV5-1 and TRBJ1-2; the match to TRBD1 covers 9 bases. This CDR3 comprises 14 residues. Germline V gene lookup returns CDR1 SGHRS and CDR2 YFSETQ. The J segment lost 3 bases and the V segment lost 0 bases, leaving 0 bases of the junction unmatched. CDR3 nucleotide sequence: TGCGCCAGCAGCTTGGGGGACAGGGACTATGGCTACACCTTC. Translated, it gives CASSLGDRDYGYTF. Looking up the rest from reference TRBV5-1 and TRBJ1-2 gives the full variable domain: KAGVTQTPRYLIKTRGQQVTLSCSPISGHRSVSWYQQTPGQGLQFLFEYFSETQRNKGNFPGRFSGRQFSNSRSEMNVSTLELGDSALYLCASSLGDRDYGYTFGSGTRLTVV.

This clonotype has a handful of counts. The chain carries TRBV6-5 and TRBJ2-3; maybe TRBD2 (5 bases). Between the trimmed V and J ends, which lost 5 bases and 1 base, there was a span of 16 bases. The CDR3 is made up of 16 amino acids. The V gene's germline CDR1 is MNHEY and CDR2 SVGAGI. The CDR3 loop is CASSPLAGVGTDTQYF. CDR3 DNA sequence: TGTGCCAGCAGTCCCCTCGCCGGGGTGGGCACAGATACGCAGTATTTT.

This clonotype has just a few counts. This chain joins TRBV7-2 and TRBJ2-1, with D maybe TRBD2 (6 bases). The end of the DNA fits TRBJ2-7 better, so the J call may be wrong. Germline V gene sequence: CDR1 SGHTA, CDR2 FQGNSA. The length of the CDR3 is 13 residues. The CDR3 DNA is TGTGCCAGCGGTCGGGACTCCTACAATGAGCAGTACTTC. Translating gives CASGRDSYNEQYF.

This chain uses TRBV12-3 or TRBV12-4 with TRBJ1-2, with a weak D call TRBD1 (5 bases). Trimming removed 5 bases from V and 9 bases from J, with 10 bases in between. This CDR3 spans 11 amino acids. This CDR3 reads CASSQGASYTF. For the CDR3, the DNA is TGTGCCAGCAGTCAAGGGGCCAGCTACACCTTC.

The V gene is TRBV20-1, the J gene TRBJ2-1; TRBD2 agrees at 12 bases. The J call is in doubt because the DNA end fits TRBJ2-7 better. Per the germline V gene, CDR1 is DFQATT and CDR2 is SNEGSKA (reference sequence). This CDR3 comprises 18 residues. Here the CDR3 reads CSARDIRLAGVPYNEQYF. CDR3 in DNA: TGCAGTGCTAGAGATATCCGACTAGCGGGGGTACCCTACAATGAGCAGTACTTC.

This clonotype turned up a few times. The V gene is TRBV6-6, the J gene TRBJ1-6; 11 bases match TRBD1. Losses at the gene ends were 7 bases for V and 0 bases for J; bases not matched to a gene: 5. This CDR3 is 17 amino acids long. Germline V CDR1 and CDR2: MNHNY, SVGAGI (reference sequence). The CDR3 DNA is TGTGCCAGCAACCTAGGACAGGGGGCCTCCTATAATTCACCCCTCCACTTT. Translation: CASNLGQGASYNSPLHF.

CDR3: CASRKRGQQETQYF. As DNA, the CDR3 is TGTGCCAGCAGAAAACGTGGACAGCAAGAGACCCAGTACTTC. The rearrangement joins TRBV7-6 to TRBJ2-5, with D possibly being TRBD1 (6 bases). The germline CDR1 and CDR2 sequences are SGHVS and FNYEAQ. This CDR3 has 14 residues. Deletions cut 6 bases from V and 2 bases from J, with 13 bases between.

The chain uses TRBV16 and TRBJ1-5; the match to TRBD1 covers 8 bases. The V segment lost 0 bases and the J segment 5 bases; nucleotides outside the gene matches: 3. The CDR3 covers 15 residues. Germline V gene lookup returns CDR1 KGHSY and CDR2 FQNENV. The CDR3 loop is CASSQSSGGHQPQHF. For the CDR3, the DNA is TGTGCCAGCAGCCAATCCTCAGGGGGCCATCAGCCCCAGCATTTT.